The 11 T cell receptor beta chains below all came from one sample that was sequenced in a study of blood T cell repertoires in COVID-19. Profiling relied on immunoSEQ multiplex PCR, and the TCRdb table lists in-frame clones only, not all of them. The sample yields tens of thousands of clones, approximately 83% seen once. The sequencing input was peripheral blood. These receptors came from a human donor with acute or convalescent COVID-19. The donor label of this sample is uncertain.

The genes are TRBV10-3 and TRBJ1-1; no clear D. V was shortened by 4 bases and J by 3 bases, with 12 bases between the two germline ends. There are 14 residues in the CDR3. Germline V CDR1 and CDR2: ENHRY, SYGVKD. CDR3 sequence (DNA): TGTGCCATCAGTGCAGGTTGGGAGGACACTGAAGCTTTCTTT. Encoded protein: CAISAGWEDTEAFF.

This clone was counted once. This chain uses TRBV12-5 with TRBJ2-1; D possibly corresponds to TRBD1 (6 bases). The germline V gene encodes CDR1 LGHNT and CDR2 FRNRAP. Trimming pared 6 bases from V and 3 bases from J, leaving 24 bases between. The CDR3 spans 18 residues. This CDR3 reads CASGRGRSTGMNYNEQFF. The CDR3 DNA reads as TGTGCTAGTGGCCGAGGCCGAAGTACAGGGATGAACTACAATGAGCAGTTCTTC.

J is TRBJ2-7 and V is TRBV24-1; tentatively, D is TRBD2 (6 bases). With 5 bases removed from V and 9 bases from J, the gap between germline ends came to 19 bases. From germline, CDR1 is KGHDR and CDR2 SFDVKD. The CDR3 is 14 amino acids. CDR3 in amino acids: CATSAPSGGAGQYF. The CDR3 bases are TGTGCCACCAGTGCCCCGAGCGGCGGGGCCGGGCAGTACTTC.

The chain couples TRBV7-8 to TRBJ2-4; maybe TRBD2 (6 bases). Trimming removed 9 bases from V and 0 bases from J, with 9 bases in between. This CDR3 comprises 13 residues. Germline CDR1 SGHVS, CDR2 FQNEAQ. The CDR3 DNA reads TGTGCCAGTTCGGGACTAGCCAAAAACATTCAGTACTTC. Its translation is CASSGLAKNIQYF.

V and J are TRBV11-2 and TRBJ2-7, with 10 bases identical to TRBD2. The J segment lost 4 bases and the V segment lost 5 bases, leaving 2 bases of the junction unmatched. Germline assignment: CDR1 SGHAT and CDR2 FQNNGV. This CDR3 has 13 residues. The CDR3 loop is CASSVGLAYEQYF. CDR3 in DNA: TGTGCCAGCAGCGTGGGACTAGCGTACGAGCAGTACTTC.

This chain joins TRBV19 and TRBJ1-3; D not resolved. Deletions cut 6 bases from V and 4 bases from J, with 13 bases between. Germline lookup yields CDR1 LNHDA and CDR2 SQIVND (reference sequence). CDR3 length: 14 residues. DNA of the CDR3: TGTGCCAGTAGCGAGCGTGGCGCAGGAAACACCATATATTTT. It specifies CASSERGAGNTIYF.

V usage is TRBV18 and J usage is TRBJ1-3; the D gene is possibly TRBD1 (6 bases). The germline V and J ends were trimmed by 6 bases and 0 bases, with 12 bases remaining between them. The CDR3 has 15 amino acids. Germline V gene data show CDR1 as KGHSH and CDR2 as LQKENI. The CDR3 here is CASSRDNFSGNTIYF. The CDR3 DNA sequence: TGTGCCAGCTCCCGGGACAACTTCTCTGGAAACACCATATATTTT. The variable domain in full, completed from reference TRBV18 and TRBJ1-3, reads NAGVMQNPRHLVRRRGQEARLRCSPMKGHSHVYWYRQLPEEGLKFMVYLQKENIIDESGMPKERFSAEFPKEGPSILRIQQVVRGDSAAYFCASSRDNFSGNTIYFGEGSWLTVV.

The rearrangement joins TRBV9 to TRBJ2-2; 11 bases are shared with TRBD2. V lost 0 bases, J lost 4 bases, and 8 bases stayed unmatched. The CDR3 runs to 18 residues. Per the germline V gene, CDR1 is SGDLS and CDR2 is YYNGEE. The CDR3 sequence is CASSVELAGVVGTGELFF. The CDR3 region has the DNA TGTGCCAGCAGCGTAGAACTAGCGGGAGTGGTTGGCACCGGGGAGCTGTTTTTT.

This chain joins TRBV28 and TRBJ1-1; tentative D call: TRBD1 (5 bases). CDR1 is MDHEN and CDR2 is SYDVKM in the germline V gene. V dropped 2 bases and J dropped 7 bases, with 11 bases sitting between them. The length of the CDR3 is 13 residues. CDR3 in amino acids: CASSLRGQIEAFF. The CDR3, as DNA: TGTGCCAGCAGTTTAAGGGGTCAGATTGAAGCTTTCTTT.

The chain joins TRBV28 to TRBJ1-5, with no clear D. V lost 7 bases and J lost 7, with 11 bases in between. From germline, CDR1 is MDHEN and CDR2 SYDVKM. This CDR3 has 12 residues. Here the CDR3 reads CASTLLGQPQHF. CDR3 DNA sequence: TGTGCCAGCACCTTGTTGGGCCAGCCCCAGCATTTT.

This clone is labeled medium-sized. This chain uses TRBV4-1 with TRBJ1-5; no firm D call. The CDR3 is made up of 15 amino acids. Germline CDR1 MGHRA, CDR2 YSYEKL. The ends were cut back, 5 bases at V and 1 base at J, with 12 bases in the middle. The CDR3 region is CASSSLAGSNQPQHF. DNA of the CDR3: TGCGCCAGCAGCTCCCTGGCAGGAAGCAATCAGCCCCAGCATTTT.